The 11 T cell receptor beta chains below come from one sample, sequenced in a study of post-analysis software for immune sequencing data. The study, taken as a whole, reports: With TRBV5-6, TRBV5-1 and TRBV20-1 included, several TRBV segments were more frequent in patients than in controls.

These TCRs' antigens remain unknown. Unique-molecular-identifier-tagged TCR beta cDNA libraries were used. TCRdb redid the calling of the PCR reads with MiXCR, one entry per CDR3 protein. The table has roughly 650,000 distinct CDR3 sequences, approximately 60% seen once. Sequencing was carried out using blood. Receptors originate from a girl aged 2-9 years with multiple sclerosis.

This clonotype appeared a single time. The rearrangement uses TRBV5-5 and TRBJ2-1; 10 bases match TRBD2. The CDR3 runs to 16 residues. Germline CDR1 SGHKS, CDR2 YYEKEE (reference sequence). The J segment lost 6 bases and the V segment lost 4 bases, leaving 10 bases of the junction unmatched. The CDR3 is CASSPRWASGGNEQFF. For the CDR3, the DNA is TGTGCCAGCAGCCCCCGATGGGCTAGCGGGGGCAATGAGCAGTTCTTC.

The V and J genes are TRBV29-1 and TRBJ2-1, with 7 positions matching TRBD2. J lost 2 bases, V lost 1 base, and 17 bases had no gene match. The CDR3 runs to 19 residues. Germline loops: CDR1 SQVTM, CDR2 ANQGSEA. The CDR3 spells CSVEVRPDGGSIPYNEQFF. CDR3 nucleotide sequence: TGCAGCGTTGAAGTTCGCCCGGATGGCGGGAGTATCCCCTACAATGAGCAGTTCTTC.

This clonotype occurred a few times. The chain couples TRBV6-5 to TRBJ2-6; maybe TRBD1 (6 bases). The CDR3 has 12 amino acids. The germline V gene encodes CDR1 MNHEY and CDR2 SVGAGI. Trimming removed 5 bases from V and 11 bases from J, with 10 bases in between. The CDR3 region has the DNA TGTGCCAGCAGTGGCTACAGGGACGTCCTGACTTTC. Translating it yields CASSGYRDVLTF.

This clonotype was detected once. The chain combines TRBV6-5 with TRBJ2-1; no clear D. CDR1 is MNHEY and CDR2 is SVGAGI in the germline V gene. This CDR3 comprises 12 residues. The germline V and J ends were trimmed by 6 bases and 6 bases, with 9 bases remaining between them. The chain's CDR3 is CASRSEVNEQFF. The CDR3 coding sequence is TGTGCCAGCAGGTCGGAAGTCAATGAGCAGTTCTTC.

The chain carries TRBV20-1 and TRBJ1-2, with 11 nucleotides matching TRBD1. CDR3 length equals 14 residues. Germline loops: CDR1 DFQATT, CDR2 SNEGSKA (reference sequence). V trimming: 6 bases; J trimming: 4 bases; junction bases outside the gene matches: 7. CDR3 protein: CSAKTGTGGYGYTF. Here the CDR3 DNA reads TGCAGTGCGAAAACCGGGACAGGGGGCTATGGCTACACCTTC.

The chain carries TRBV6-2 or TRBV6-3 and TRBJ2-1; 9 nucleotides match TRBD2. This CDR3 contains 14 residues. From germline, CDR1 is MNHEY and CDR2 SVGEGT. The ends lost 6 bases at V and 9 bases at J; junction bases unmatched: 9. CDR3 sequence: CASRPGLAFSEQFF. In DNA, the CDR3 is TGTGCCAGCAGACCGGGACTAGCATTCAGTGAGCAGTTCTTC.

In the case of this clonotype: A read error may account for a junction end that differs from germline. The V gene is TRBV14, the J gene TRBJ2-1; 7 positions agree with TRBD2. In germline, CDR1 is SGHDN, CDR2 FVKESK. The CDR3 consists of 13 residues. Written as DNA, the CDR3 is TGTGCCTCGGCGGGAGACGTCTACGATGAGCAGTTCTTC. As protein: CASAGDVYDEQFF.

The gene calls are TRBV20-1 and TRBJ2-5; D perhaps matches TRBD2 (6 bases). The V and J ends lost 8 bases and 2 bases respectively, with 15 bases between them. Germline CDR1 reads DFQATT; CDR2 reads SNEGSKA (reference sequence). The CDR3 has 13 amino acids. DNA for the CDR3: TGCAGTACTTTTCACGGGGGACAAGAGACCCAGTACTTC. It codes for CSTFHGGQETQYF.

The rearrangement links TRBV3-1 to TRBJ1-1; maybe TRBD1 (6 bases). V lost 1 base, J lost 12 bases, and 15 bases lay in between. The germline CDR1 and CDR2 sequences are LGHDT and YNNKEL (reference sequence). This CDR3 spans 13 amino acids. DNA for the CDR3: TGTGCCAGCAGCCAAGGGACAGCTTTTATAACTTTCTTT. It codes for CASSQGTAFITFF.

The V and J genes are TRBV5-1 and TRBJ2-1, with 10 bases fitting TRBD2. The germline gives CDR1 SGHRS, CDR2 YFSETQ. V trimming: 4 bases; J trimming: 0 bases; junction bases outside the gene matches: 4. This CDR3 has 16 residues. The DNA for the CDR3 is TGCGCCAGCAGCGCTAGCGGGGGCAGCTCCTACAATGAGCAGTTCTTC. It specifies CASSASGGSSYNEQFF.

This clonotype was recorded many times. The rearrangement joins TRBV4-1 to TRBJ2-1; D gene unclear. Germline-derived CDR1 and CDR2 are MGHRA and YSYEKL. This CDR3 has 18 amino acids. Trimming cost V 3 bases and J 5 bases, with 23 bases left between them. In DNA, the CDR3 is TGCGCCAGCAGCCAGCTAGACCTTGTGCCCAACCCTCACAATGAGCAGTTCTTC. Translation: CASSQLDLVPNPHNEQFF.